A few counts support the clone carrying this TCR beta chain. These data come from a study of T cells in Graves' hyperthyroidism and ophthalmopathy. Researchers took RNA transcripts and amplified the TCR beta CDR3 regions from them. The primer set for the first-round RT-PCR of the TCR CDR3 was HTBI. Each CDR3 protein is one row after TCRdb ran MiXCR on the multiplex PCR reads. The table lists hundreds of thousands of distinct CDR3 sequences, 14% of them singletons, with about a tenth in the top ten. This CDR3 has 16 amino acids. V lost 6 bases, J lost 7 bases, and 22 bases lay in between. The germline V gene has CDR1 SEHNR and CDR2 FQNEAQ (reference sequence).

V is TRBV7-9 and J is TRBJ2-1, with TRBD1 as a possible D gene (6 bases). Input material: blood. The receptor's source is a woman aged 18-29 years with Graves' hyperthyroidism. The CDR3 loop is CASSSTVGARGNEQFF. The CDR3 DNA follows: TGTGCCAGCAGTTCCACAGTGGGGGCCAGGGGTAATGAGCAGTTCTTC.